The sequence of this TCR beta chain was determined in a study of blood T cell repertoires in COVID-19. Study-wide context: From T cells, B-cell-depleted T cells, or PBMCs came the material, which was cDNA or gDNA.

Germline V lookup: CDR1 KGHDR, CDR2 SFDVKD. The CDR3 consists of 13 residues. V was cut by 7 bases and J by 0 bases, with 8 bases left in between. Assignments of participants to cohorts depended upon their own reported clinical history. Under the authors' procedure: Scientists estimated how many nucleated cells there were by amplifying reference gene primers. Sequenced by immunoSEQ multiplex PCR; TCRdb stores in-frame clones only, minus some. V and J calls and clone size are given by that table; D and trimming were obtained from the DNA. The table includes around 230,000 clones, approximately 90% detected once.

The chain employs TRBV24-1 and TRBJ1-2; no definite D call. Sequencing input: PBMCs or T cells enriched from blood (not recorded which). The source of this sequence is a middle-aged woman with acute COVID-19. The CDR3 loop is CATSDTANYGYTF. The CDR3 DNA is TGTGCCACCAGCGATACAGCTAACTATGGCTACACCTTC.